This is a list of T cell receptor beta chains from one sample in a study of human T cells and chemical hapten exposure. TCRdb reprocessed the RACE reads via MiXCR and lists one record per CDR3 protein. The table has fewer than 50,000 distinct CDR3 sequences, more than 9% seen once. The starting material was whole blood, obtained in connection with sensitization to the hapten diphenylcyclopropenone (DPC). These receptors all come from a man in his forties or fifties with alopecia areata. Some clones in this sample may be carry-over from other donors' samples. Both conserved end residues are part of each CDR3. Each record gives: J gene, clone size, V gene, D gene, CDR3 protein, CDR3 DNA. The D gene is left open where the match is weak. Clone sizes are given selectively: once, few, many, or a class where the clone is expanded.

j_gene: TRBJ1-1
abundance: few
v_gene: TRBV29-1
d_gene: NA
CDR3aa: CSVKAGLTNTEAFF
CDR3nt: TGCAGCGTAAAAGCGGGACTGACGAACACTGAAGCTTTCTTT

j_gene: TRBJ1-6
abundance: NA
v_gene: TRBV4-2
d_gene: TRBD1
CDR3aa: CASSPTAFDRAYNSPLHF
CDR3nt: TGTGCCAGCAGTCCAACAGCCTTCGACAGGGCCTATAATTCACCCCTCCACTTT

j_gene: TRBJ2-7
abundance: many
v_gene: TRBV18
d_gene: TRBD1
CDR3aa: CASSLTGTSHEQYF
CDR3nt: TGTGCCAGCTCACTGACAGGGACGAGCCACGAGCAGTACTTC

j_gene: TRBJ2-4
abundance: NA
v_gene: TRBV15
d_gene: NA
CDR3aa: CATSSGGPENIQYF
CDR3nt: TGTGCCACCAGCAGTGGAGGGCCTGAGAACATTCAGTACTTC

j_gene: TRBJ2-1
abundance: many
v_gene: TRBV3-1
d_gene: NA
CDR3aa: CASSQAPGEYNEQFF
CDR3nt: TGTGCCAGCAGCCAAGCGCCAGGGGAATACAATGAGCAGTTCTTC

j_gene: TRBJ1-1
abundance: many
v_gene: TRBV20-1
d_gene: TRBD1
CDR3aa: CSARDLGQGNTEAFF
CDR3nt: TGCAGTGCTAGAGATCTCGGACAGGGGAACACTGAAGCTTTCTTT

j_gene: TRBJ2-1
abundance: many
v_gene: TRBV20-1
d_gene: TRBD2
CDR3aa: CSATGTSGSSADEQFF
CDR3nt: TGCAGTGCTACCGGGACTAGCGGGAGTTCCGCCGATGAGCAGTTCTTC

j_gene: TRBJ1-1
abundance: NA
v_gene: TRBV12-3/TRBV12-4
d_gene: NA
CDR3aa: CASSLAGYNTEAFF
CDR3nt: TGTGCCAGCAGTTTAGCGGGGTATAACACTGAAGCTTTCTTT

j_gene: TRBJ2-5
abundance: many
v_gene: TRBV3-1
d_gene: TRBD2
CDR3aa: CASSLIAGGQETQYF
CDR3nt: TGTGCCAGCAGCCTTATAGCGGGAGGGCAAGAGACCCAGTACTTC

j_gene: TRBJ1-2
abundance: few
v_gene: TRBV9
d_gene: NA
CDR3aa: CASSPTDHGYTF
CDR3nt: TGTGCCAGCAGTCCGACAGATCATGGCTACACCTTC

j_gene: TRBJ2-7
abundance: few
v_gene: TRBV5-1
d_gene: TRBD2
CDR3aa: CASSLAAGPYEQYF
CDR3nt: TGCGCCAGCAGCTTGGCAGCGGGACCATACGAGCAGTACTTC

j_gene: TRBJ2-1
abundance: few
v_gene: TRBV27
d_gene: TRBD2
CDR3aa: CASRLRGVTRSGGEQFF
CDR3nt: TGTGCCAGCAGACTTCGGGGGGTGACGCGGAGCGGCGGAGAGCAGTTCTTC

j_gene: TRBJ2-2
abundance: few
v_gene: TRBV6-4
d_gene: NA
CDR3aa: CASSVGNTGELFF
CDR3nt: TGTGCCAGCAGTGTTGGTAACACCGGGGAGCTGTTTTTT

j_gene: TRBJ2-5
abundance: many
v_gene: TRBV28
d_gene: NA
CDR3aa: CATQDRTTQETQYF
CDR3nt: TGTGCCACCCAAGACAGGACGACTCAAGAGACCCAGTACTTC

j_gene: TRBJ1-2
abundance: few
v_gene: TRBV5-8
d_gene: TRBD1
CDR3aa: CASSLRFARRQGANGYTF
CDR3nt: TGTGCCAGCAGCTTACGATTTGCAAGGAGACAGGGGGCGAATGGCTACACCTTC

j_gene: TRBJ1-1
abundance: few
v_gene: TRBV7-9
d_gene: TRBD1
CDR3aa: CASSPGTGAREAFF
CDR3nt: TGTGCCAGCAGCCCCGGGACAGGGGCTAGAGAAGCTTTCTTT

j_gene: TRBJ2-3
abundance: few
v_gene: TRBV27
d_gene: NA
CDR3aa: CASSLSRAGPDTQYF
CDR3nt: TGTGCCAGCAGTTTATCTCGGGCTGGGCCAGATACGCAGTATTTT

j_gene: TRBJ1-2
abundance: many
v_gene: TRBV3-1
d_gene: TRBD1
CDR3aa: CASSQPQGGYGYTF
CDR3nt: TGTGCCAGCAGCCAACCACAGGGGGGTTATGGCTACACCTTC

j_gene: TRBJ2-2
abundance: NA
v_gene: TRBV7-2
d_gene: TRBD2
CDR3aa: CASSLDRPLGRAGEGTGELFF
CDR3nt: TGTGCCAGCAGCTTAGATAGGCCACTGGGGAGAGCGGGGGAAGGCACCGGGGAGCTGTTTTTT

j_gene: TRBJ1-2
abundance: few
v_gene: TRBV9
d_gene: TRBD1
CDR3aa: CASTIRPGQGSYGYTF
CDR3nt: TGTGCCAGTACAATCAGACCGGGACAGGGGTCCTATGGCTACACCTTC

j_gene: TRBJ2-2
abundance: many
v_gene: TRBV7-2
d_gene: TRBD1
CDR3aa: CASSRDRGRGELFF
CDR3nt: TGTGCCAGCAGCAGGGACAGGGGGCGGGGGGAGCTGTTTTTT

j_gene: TRBJ2-6
abundance: NA
v_gene: TRBV29-1
d_gene: NA
CDR3aa: CSVEEGSGANVLTF
CDR3nt: TGCAGCGTTGAAGAGGGCTCTGGGGCCAACGTCCTGACTTTC

j_gene: TRBJ2-1
abundance: many
v_gene: TRBV10-3
d_gene: NA
CDR3aa: CAISGGDSYNEQFF
CDR3nt: TGTGCCATCAGTGGGGGGGACTCCTACAATGAGCAGTTCTTC

j_gene: TRBJ2-1
abundance: few
v_gene: TRBV29-1
d_gene: NA
CDR3aa: CSGQPGNEQFF
CDR3nt: TGCAGCGGTCAGCCAGGAAATGAGCAGTTCTTC

j_gene: TRBJ1-6
abundance: many
v_gene: TRBV7-2
d_gene: TRBD1
CDR3aa: CASSLAGQGNSPLHF
CDR3nt: TGTGCCAGCAGCTTAGCGGGACAGGGAAATTCACCCCTCCACTTT

j_gene: TRBJ2-3
abundance: NA
v_gene: TRBV29-1
d_gene: NA
CDR3aa: CSVVTRGVINTQYF
CDR3nt: TGCAGCGTTGTTACCCGTGGCGTTATAAATACGCAGTATTTT

j_gene: TRBJ2-1
abundance: few
v_gene: TRBV24-1
d_gene: TRBD2
CDR3aa: CATSGSGSYNEQFF
CDR3nt: TGTGCCACCAGTGGTAGCGGGTCCTACAATGAGCAGTTCTTC

j_gene: TRBJ2-7
abundance: NA
v_gene: TRBV7-2
d_gene: TRBD1
CDR3aa: CASSFGQGGSEQYF
CDR3nt: TGTGCCAGCAGCTTCGGACAGGGGGGATCCGAGCAGTACTTC

j_gene: TRBJ2-1
abundance: many
v_gene: TRBV29-1
d_gene: NA
CDR3aa: CSVASTWGNEQFF
CDR3nt: TGCAGCGTTGCTAGTACCTGGGGCAATGAGCAGTTCTTC

j_gene: TRBJ1-6
abundance: NA
v_gene: TRBV7-9
d_gene: NA
CDR3aa: CASSVRTGTTRSPLHF
CDR3nt: TGTGCCAGCAGCGTAAGGACGGGGACTACACGTTCACCCCTCCACTTT

j_gene: TRBJ1-5
abundance: NA
v_gene: TRBV28
d_gene: TRBD1
CDR3aa: CASSFITGQPNQPQHF
CDR3nt: TGTGCCAGCAGTTTTATAACGGGACAGCCCAATCAGCCCCAGCATTTT